The text below deals with one TCR beta chain. Its matching antigen is unknown. The CDR3 is 13 residues long. The V end lost 10 bases, the J end lost 3 bases, and 16 bases lay between the germline ends. Germline CDR1 and CDR2: MNHNS and SASEGT. Only in-frame clones appear in the TCRdb table, and some are missing; sequencing was by immunoSEQ multiplex PCR. The sample comprises some 110,000 clones, around 88% of which are singletons, and approximately 2% rests with the top ten. These data come from a study of cytomegalovirus exposure and HLA in healthy donors. Study-level findings and limits: Researchers catalogued about 150 TCR beta chains as cytomegalovirus-associated. While the bulk of TCR sequences proved rare, some public TCRs turned up in many donors. The tendency of first-cohort TCR clusters to co-occur in the roughly 130 validation repertoires was the finding of a later analysis. Cytomegalovirus status was reportedly diagnosed by the classifier with high specificity and sensitivity.

This sequence joins TRBV6-1 and TRBJ2-7; D is ambiguous. This clonotype was sampled from a man between 18 and 29 years old in good health and CMV-seronegative. Sequencing was performed on PBMCs. The DNA for the CDR3 is TGTGCCACATCCGTCGGTGCTAACTACGAGCAGTACTTC. Amino acid sequence: CATSVGANYEQYF.